This T cell receptor (beta chain) was profiled in a study of cytomegalovirus exposure and HLA in healthy donors. Study at large: Falling in the Caucasian-associated ancestry cluster were 81% of under 500 genotyped donors. Points from the study as a whole: TCR sequences were mostly rare, though some public TCRs occurred in many donors. The majority of CMV-associated TCR beta chains were reported as apparently HLA-restricted in a later analysis. The study recorded 164 TCR beta chains that were cytomegalovirus-associated.

Researchers ran the PCR with 60 Vbeta and 13 Jbeta primers. Sequencing used immunoSEQ multiplex PCR; TCRdb keeps in-frame clones, though not all of them. Of around 92,000 clones in the sample, about 76% were seen once. The CDR3 is made up of 17 amino acids. Germline lookup yields CDR1 SNHLY and CDR2 FYNNEI. Trimming took 4 bases from V and 1 from J; bases not matched to a gene: 8. A few counts support this clone. What it binds is unknown. This receptor was taken from a human donor in good health. The chain uses TRBV2 and TRBJ2-7; 12 bases match TRBD2. The sample comprised PBMCs. The CDR3 DNA follows: TGTGCCAGCAGTGTCCCTAGCGGGGGGGCCAAGTCCTACGAGCAGTACTTC. Its protein product is CASSVPSGGAKSYEQYF.